This TCR beta chain was sequenced during a study of molecular identifiers for immune sequencing clone quantification (dated by TCRdb to 2016 to 2019). About the study as a whole: For a replicate experiment, the RNA from either 20,000 or 100,000 naive CD8 T cells was divided into five aliquots, and four of those aliquots went on to sequencing. This methods study used CD8 T cells to benchmark TCR RNA copy counting and molecular-identifier clustering-based TCR repertoire sequencing (MIDCIRS). The research as a whole found: Spiked-in Jurkat TCR RNA (10 copies' worth), which is not part of the donor repertoire, was contained in the naive libraries. About 3 recovered TCR RNA copies per cell were obtained by modeling, versus about 9.7 by digital PCR, implying a capture efficiency of around 28%. A single cell's worth of spiked-in Jurkat TCR RNA was reported detectable even among around 1 million naive CD8 T cells. Clones above 20 RNA copies held over 99% of molecules in CMV-specific effector cells but under 1% in naive cells. When barcode sub-clustering was not used, chimeric consensus sequences inflated TCR diversity, with chimeras reaching as high as 47%. Identical TCR molecules sharing a barcode could cause highly expanded clone sizes to be underestimated.

Libraries were prepared through PCR. Sequencing instrument: Illumina HiSeq 4000. Bulk TCR libraries were generated as previously described, with the TCR primers listed in Table S5 used. Total RNA was purified with the Qiagen AllPrep DNA/RNA kit. Reads from multiple sequencing runs of the same library were pooled before analysis. Turning to the authors' computational methods: Reads were retained only if the reads had an exact TCR constant sequence, and the retained reads were trimmed to 150 nt and grouped according to their 12-nt molecular barcodes. Reads inside each barcode group were sub-clustered using a 15% Levenshtein threshold, and a quality-weighted consensus sequence was constructed for each RNA molecule. Non-functional sequences were filtered out, along with any lower-count sequence sitting one edit away from another sequence. Barcode sub-clusters with fewer than 20% of the maximum read count were removed, based on fitting two negative binomial distributions. TCRdb reprocessed the public reads (quality trimming at Q25 with fastp, clone calling with MiXCR) and kept in-frame beta chains. Entries that share a CDR3 protein sequence are merged under the most common genes and DNA. These V and J calls originate from TCRdb's pipeline instead of the authors' own analysis. The sample table contains about 54,000 distinct CDR3 sequences; only one count was recorded for almost 25% of them. The biggest ten clones account for about 2% of the sample.

On this clonotype itself: The antigen this receptor binds is unknown. Per-base qualities were not stored, and no clone one base away is much larger.

Measured from the cysteine to the phenylalanine, the CDR3 is 13 residues long. Only the CDR3 portion is preserved as DNA: 39 bases, with reading frame beginning at the first base. CDR1 GTSNPN and CDR2 SVGIG were looked up in the germline V gene (reference sequence). The trim is 4 bases for V and 0 bases for J, with a gap of 9 bases between the germline ends. Libraries of naive CD8 T cells were generated from roughly 20,000 to 1,000,000 sorted cells, with 10%, 30% or 50% of the purified RNA used. Naive CD8 T cells were FACS-sorted as CD8+CD4-CCR7+CD45RA+ on a BD FACSAria II into RLT Plus buffer. Detection sensitivity was tested by spiking Jurkat RNA equal to roughly 9 TCR copies' worth into samples containing about 20,000-1,000,000 naive CD8 T cells. CD8 T cells were enriched with RosetteSep CD8+ T Cell Enrichment Cocktail and Ficoll-Paque, followed by ACK red cell lysis.

The TCR originated in a human donor in good health. Some libraries in this study had Jurkat cell RNA spiked in. The sample taken for sequencing was naive CD8+ T cells from blood, with Jurkat cell RNA spiked in. The cell subset or site label, read with the paper, signifies: FACS-sorted CD8+CD4-CCR7+CD45RA+ naive T cells. The receptor chain draws on TRBV30 and TRBJ1-1; the D gene cannot be resolved reliably. The CDR3 loop reads CAWMPAMNTEAFF. Read as DNA, the sequence is TGTGCCTGGATGCCGGCTATGAACACTGAAGCTTTCTTT.